Listed below are T cell receptor beta chains from one sample, sequenced in a study of PD-L1 blockade in urothelial cancer. Libraries were prepared by immunoSEQ multiplex PCR; TCRdb keeps only in-frame clonotypes and omits some of them. This table holds about 86,000 clones, over 65% found once. The sample was PBMCs, taken around atezolizumab (anti-PD-L1) treatment. The receptors here all came from a man aged 55 to 70 with urothelial cancer. Each CDR3 is given with its conserved first and last residue. Fields, in order: clone size, V gene, J gene, D gene, CDR3 protein, CDR3 DNA. The D gene is left open where the match is weak. The size field is filled for only some rows; it gives once, few, many or a size class.

clone_size: NA; v_call: TRBV11-1; j_call: TRBJ2-7; d_call: TRBD1; cdr3_aa: CASSPQGVFRSYEQYF; cdr3_nt: TGTGCCAGCAGCCCACAGGGGGTCTTCCGTTCCTACGAGCAGTACTTC
clone_size: once; v_call: TRBV7-8; j_call: TRBJ2-7; d_call: TRBD1; cdr3_aa: CATRDRRGEQYF; cdr3_nt: TGTGCCACCCGGGACAGAAGGGGCGAGCAGTACTTC
clone_size: NA; v_call: TRBV5-4; j_call: TRBJ2-3; d_call: TRBD1; cdr3_aa: CASSDGQASTDTQYF; cdr3_nt: TGTGCCAGCAGCGATGGACAGGCTAGCACAGATACGCAGTATTTT
clone_size: few; v_call: TRBV6-1; j_call: TRBJ1-1; d_call: TRBD1; cdr3_aa: CASSAGTGQYTEAFF; cdr3_nt: TGTGCCAGCAGTGCCGGGACAGGGCAGTACACTGAAGCTTTCTTT
clone_size: NA; v_call: TRBV7-3; j_call: TRBJ2-3; d_call: NA; cdr3_aa: CASRKGGVTDTQYF; cdr3_nt: TGTGCCAGCAGAAAAGGGGGGGTTACAGATACGCAGTATTTT
clone_size: NA; v_call: TRBV11-2; j_call: TRBJ2-1; d_call: NA; cdr3_aa: CASSLDAGVGEQFF; cdr3_nt: TGTGCCAGCAGCTTAGACGCAGGGGTAGGCGAGCAGTTCTTC
clone_size: NA; v_call: TRBV19; j_call: TRBJ2-7; d_call: TRBD1; cdr3_aa: CASSMIWTGASYEQYF; cdr3_nt: TGTGCCAGTAGTATGATCTGGACAGGGGCCTCCTACGAGCAGTACTTC
clone_size: NA; v_call: TRBV4-3; j_call: TRBJ2-1; d_call: NA; cdr3_aa: CASSQMEGFRNEQFF; cdr3_nt: TGCGCCAGCAGCCAAATGGAGGGTTTCAGGAATGAGCAGTTCTTC
clone_size: NA; v_call: TRBV5-1; j_call: TRBJ2-3; d_call: NA; cdr3_aa: CASTGPWGGTDTQYF; cdr3_nt: TGCGCCAGCACCGGCCCTTGGGGGGGCACAGATACGCAGTATTTT
clone_size: NA; v_call: TRBV4-2; j_call: TRBJ1-6; d_call: NA; cdr3_aa: CASSQEGLLSSYNSPLHF; cdr3_nt: TGTGCCAGCAGCCAAGAGGGGCTACTGAGCTCCTATAATTCACCCCTCCACTTT
clone_size: NA; v_call: TRBV28; j_call: TRBJ2-3; d_call: NA; cdr3_aa: CASSHLDTQYF; cdr3_nt: TGTGCCAGCAGTCATTTGGATACGCAGTATTTT
clone_size: NA; v_call: TRBV14; j_call: TRBJ1-6; d_call: TRBD1; cdr3_aa: CASSLLPGQENSPLHF; cdr3_nt: TGTGCCAGCAGCCTGTTACCAGGACAGGAAAATTCACCCCTCCACTTT
clone_size: NA; v_call: TRBV19; j_call: TRBJ2-7; d_call: TRBD2; cdr3_aa: CASSNPRRGGGSYEQYF; cdr3_nt: TGTGCCAGTAGTAACCCTCGGCGGGGGGGCGGCTCCTACGAGCAGTACTTC